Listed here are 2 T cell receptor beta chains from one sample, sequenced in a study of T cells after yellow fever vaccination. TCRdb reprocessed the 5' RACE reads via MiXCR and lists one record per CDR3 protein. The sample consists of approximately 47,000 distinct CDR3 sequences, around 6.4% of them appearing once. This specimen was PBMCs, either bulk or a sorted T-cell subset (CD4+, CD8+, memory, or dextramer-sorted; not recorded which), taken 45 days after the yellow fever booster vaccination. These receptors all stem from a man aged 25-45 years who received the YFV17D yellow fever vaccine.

The CDR3 bases are TGTGCCAGCAGCTTTAGCCTGGGTTGGAATCAGCCCCAGCATTTT. This encodes CASSFSLGWNQPQHF. J is TRBJ1-5 and V is TRBV11-2; the D is unclear. The length of the CDR3 is 15 residues. Looked up from germline, CDR1 is SGHAT and CDR2 is FQNNGV. V gave up 3 bases and J gave up 4 bases, with 13 bases separating them.

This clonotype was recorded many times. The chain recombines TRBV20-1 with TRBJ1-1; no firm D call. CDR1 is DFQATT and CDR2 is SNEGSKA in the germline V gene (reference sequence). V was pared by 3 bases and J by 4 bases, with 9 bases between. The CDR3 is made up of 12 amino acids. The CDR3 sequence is CSASEVTTEAFF. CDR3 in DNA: TGCAGTGCTAGTGAGGTGACCACTGAAGCTTTCTTT.